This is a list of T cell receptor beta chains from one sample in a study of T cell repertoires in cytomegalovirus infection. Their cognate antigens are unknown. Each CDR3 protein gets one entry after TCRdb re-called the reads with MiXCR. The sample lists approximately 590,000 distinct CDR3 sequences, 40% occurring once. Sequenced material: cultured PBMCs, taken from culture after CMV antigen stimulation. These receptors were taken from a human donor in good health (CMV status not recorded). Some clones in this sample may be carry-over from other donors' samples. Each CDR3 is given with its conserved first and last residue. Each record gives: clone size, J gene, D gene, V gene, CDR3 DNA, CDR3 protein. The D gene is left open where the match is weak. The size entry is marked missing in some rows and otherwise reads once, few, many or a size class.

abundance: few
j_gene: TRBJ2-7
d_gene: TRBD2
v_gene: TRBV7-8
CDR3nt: TGTGCCAGCAGCCCCGGGACTATCTACGAGCAGTACTTC
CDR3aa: CASSPGTIYEQYF

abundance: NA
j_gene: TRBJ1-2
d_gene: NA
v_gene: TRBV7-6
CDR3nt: TGTGCCAGCAGCACCCACCCAGGCGGCTACACCTTC
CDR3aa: CASSTHPGGYTF

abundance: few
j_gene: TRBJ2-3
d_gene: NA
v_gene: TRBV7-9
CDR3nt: TGTGCCAGCAGCCAACCGTCTAGGTCTCCTAGCACAGATACGCAGTATTTT
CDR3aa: CASSQPSRSPSTDTQYF

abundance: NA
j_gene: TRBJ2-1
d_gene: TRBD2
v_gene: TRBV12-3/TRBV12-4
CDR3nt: TGTGCCAGCAGTTCCCCAACTAGCGGAACTGGCGCGAGTGAGCAGTTCTTC
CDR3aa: CASSSPTSGTGASEQFF

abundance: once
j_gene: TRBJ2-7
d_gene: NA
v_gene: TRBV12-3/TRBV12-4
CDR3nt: TGTGCCAGCAAGGCCCGCGACGGCTACGAGCAGTACTTC
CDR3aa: CASKARDGYEQYF

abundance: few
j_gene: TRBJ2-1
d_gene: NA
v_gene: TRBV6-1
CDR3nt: TGTGCCAGCAAGGACTACTACAATGAGCAGTTCTTC
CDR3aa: CASKDYYNEQFF

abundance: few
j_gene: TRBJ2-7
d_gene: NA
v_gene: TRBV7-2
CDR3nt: TGTGCCAGCACCTTAGGGTCCCACGAGCAGTACTTC
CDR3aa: CASTLGSHEQYF

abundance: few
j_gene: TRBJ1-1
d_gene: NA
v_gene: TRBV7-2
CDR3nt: TGTGCCAGTGGGGAGAACCTCTTGAACACTGAAGCTTTCTTT
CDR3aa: CASGENLLNTEAFF

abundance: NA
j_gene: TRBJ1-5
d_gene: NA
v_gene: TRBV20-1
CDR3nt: TGCAGTGCTAGCTTGGGGGGCAATCAGCCCCAGCATTTT
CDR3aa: CSASLGGNQPQHF

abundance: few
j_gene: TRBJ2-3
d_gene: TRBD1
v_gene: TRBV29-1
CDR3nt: TGCAGCGTGTCCATGGGACAGGGTCACACAGATACGCAGTATTTT
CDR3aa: CSVSMGQGHTDTQYF

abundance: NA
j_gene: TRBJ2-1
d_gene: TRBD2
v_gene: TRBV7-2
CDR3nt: TGTGCCAGCAGCTTAGGGGGACTAGCGGGATGGTACAATGAGCAGTTCTTC
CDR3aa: CASSLGGLAGWYNEQFF

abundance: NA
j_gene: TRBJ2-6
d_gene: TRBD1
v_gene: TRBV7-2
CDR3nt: TGTGCCACCAGAACAGGGGCTGGGGCCAACGTCCTGACTTTC
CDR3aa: CATRTGAGANVLTF

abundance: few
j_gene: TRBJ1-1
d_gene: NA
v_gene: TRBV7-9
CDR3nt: TGTGCCAGCAGCCCAGGAGCAGACACTGAAGCTTTCTTT
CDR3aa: CASSPGADTEAFF

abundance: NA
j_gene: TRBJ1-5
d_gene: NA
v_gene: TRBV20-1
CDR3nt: TGCAGTGACCGCCCAGGGATTGATCAGCCCCAGCATTTT
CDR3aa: CSDRPGIDQPQHF

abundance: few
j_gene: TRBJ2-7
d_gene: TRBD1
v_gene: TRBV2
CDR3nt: TGTGCCAGCACCCGGACAGGGGGGGTCCCATCCTACGAGCAGTACTTC
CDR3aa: CASTRTGGVPSYEQYF

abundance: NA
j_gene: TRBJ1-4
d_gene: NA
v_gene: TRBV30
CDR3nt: TGTGCCTGGAGTGTCCCCAGGGAACCGGTTGAGAATGAAAAACTGTTTTTT
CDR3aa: CAWSVPREPVENEKLFF

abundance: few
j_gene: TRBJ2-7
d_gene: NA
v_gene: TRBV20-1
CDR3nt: TGCAGTGCTAGAAACCCGACAGGTCTCTCCTACGAGCAGTACTTC
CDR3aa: CSARNPTGLSYEQYF

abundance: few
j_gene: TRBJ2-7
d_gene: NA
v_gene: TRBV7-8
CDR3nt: TGTGCCAGCAGCTTAAAATGGGGCGAGCAGTACTTC
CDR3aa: CASSLKWGEQYF